This T cell receptor beta chain was captured in a study of blood T cell repertoires in COVID-19. Study as a whole: Collection of acute and convalescent COVID-19 samples took place in the United States, Italy and Spain.

V was shortened by 7 bases and J by 1 base, with 8 bases between the two germline ends. The CDR3 contains 13 residues. Germline CDR1 SEHNR, CDR2 FQNEAQ (reference sequence). Clones were read by immunoSEQ multiplex PCR, and TCRdb kept only the in-frame ones, dropping some. Of roughly 52,000 clones detected, 80% to 85% appear once; the ten largest clones hold more than 4.5%. V is TRBV7-9 and J is TRBJ1-5; the D is unclear. The receptor was derived from a human donor in a cohort sampled during active or convalescent COVID-19. Sequenced material: peripheral blood. CDR3 in amino acids: CASNRESNQPQHF. The DNA of the CDR3 is TGTGCCAGCAACCGGGAGAGCAATCAGCCCCAGCATTTT.